This T cell receptor beta chain was obtained from a study of PD-L1 blockade in urothelial cancer. Notes on the study in general: Better survival was predicted when blood TCR clonality before treatment fell below the median.

Sample time point: pretreatment peripheral blood. Each patient's cancer was a locally advanced or metastatic urothelial carcinoma. CDR3 length: 14 residues. Per the germline V gene, CDR1 is MNHEY and CDR2 is SMNVEV (reference sequence). V shed 5 bases and J 6 bases; nucleotides not matched to a gene: 7. Turning to this clone: Its antigen is as yet unknown.

Libraries were prepared by immunoSEQ multiplex PCR; TCRdb keeps only in-frame clonotypes and omits some of them. The sample records more than 45,000 clones, approximately 78% being singletons. The sequencing used PBMCs, collected around atezolizumab (anti-PD-L1) treatment. The receptor's source is a man aged 50 or older with urothelial cancer. The chain combines TRBV27 with TRBJ2-7; 10 bases are shared with TRBD2. The DNA of the CDR3 is TGTGCCAGCAGTCGTCTAGCGGGAGCCCGCGAGCAGTACTTC. It yields the protein CASSRLAGAREQYF.